The clone carrying this T cell receptor (beta chain) was recorded a few times. Its antigen is undetermined. Alopecia areata patients gave lesional scalp punch biopsies and peripheral blood samples. The sample originates from a study of CD8+ T cells in alopecia areata. Study findings and constraints: Clarity of TCR sharing across patients fell short of that in mice, possibly HLA-related. Sequencing of scalp samples also captures resident alphabeta T cells of normal skin. Clonality exceeded that of normal scalp in lesional scalp, most notably in alopecia totalis/universalis.

The authors extracted RNA and reverse transcribed it into cDNA as the sequencing template. TCRdb keeps only in-frame clones here, not all; method: immunoSEQ multiplex PCR. The sample gives tens of thousands of clones, about 44% of which show up once; approximately 50% is in the top ten. The V gene lost 3 bases and the J gene lost 4 bases, with 15 bases spanning the gap. The CDR3 has 14 amino acids. CDR1 is SQVTM and CDR2 is ANQGSEA in the germline V gene. The clonotype was recovered from a human donor with alopecia areata. The specimen sequenced was NKG2D-low CD8+ T cells sorted from blood. This chain uses TRBV29-1 with TRBJ1-1; a possible D gene is TRBD1 (5 bases). The CDR3: CSVEIGGIGTEAFF. In DNA, the CDR3 is TGCAGCGTTGAGATTGGGGGGATTGGCACTGAAGCTTTCTTT.